The 3 T cell receptor beta chains given below trace back to one sample, sequenced in a study of human T cells and chemical hapten exposure. Using its own MiXCR run on the RACE reads, TCRdb lists one record per CDR3 protein. The sample includes 80,000 to 100,000 distinct CDR3 sequences, about 8.8% of them seen just once. Regarding time point: healthy volunteer bleed at 2 weeks. Total RNA was extracted from unfractionated whole blood. Sequenced: whole blood. These receptors originate from a female donor in good health. Some clones in this sample may be carry-over from other donors' samples.

This clonotype was counted between two and nine times. The gene calls are TRBV27 and TRBJ2-5, with D possibly being TRBD2 (5 bases). The V gene's germline CDR1 is MNHEY and CDR2 SMNVEV (reference sequence). Deletions cut 4 bases from V and 5 bases from J, with 17 bases between. This CDR3 contains 15 residues. The CDR3 here is CASSSRTLFGETQYF. For the CDR3, the DNA is TGTGCCAGCAGTTCCCGGACTTTATTTGGGGAGACCCAGTACTTC.

There are many counts of this clonotype. The V and J genes are TRBV20-1 and TRBJ1-4; D possibly corresponds to TRBD1 (6 bases). The V and J ends lost 6 bases and 0 bases respectively, with 8 bases between them. The CDR3 covers 13 residues. Looked up from germline, CDR1 is DFQATT and CDR2 is SNEGSKA (reference sequence). CDR3 nucleotides: TGCAGTGCAAGGACAGCAACTAATGAAAAACTGTTTTTT. The encoded protein is CSARTATNEKLFF.

This clonotype was seen only a few times. The V gene is TRBV28, the J gene TRBJ2-3; no definite D call. The CDR3 totals 13 residues. Germline V CDR1 and CDR2: MDHEN, SYDVKM. Trimming removed 7 bases from V and 2 bases from J, with 10 bases in between. This CDR3 is CASTQPDTDTQYF. CDR3 bases: TGTGCCAGCACCCAACCTGACACAGATACGCAGTATTTT.